One sample yielded the 4 T cell receptor beta chains listed below, sequenced in a study of cytomegalovirus exposure and HLA in healthy donors. PCR primers comprised 60 Vbeta and 13 Jbeta primers. Sequenced by immunoSEQ multiplex PCR; TCRdb stores in-frame clones only, minus some. With around 75,000 clones in the sample, the ten largest clones hold roughly 13%. The specimen was PBMCs. The source of these receptors is a middle-aged man in good health and CMV-seropositive.

The J gene is TRBJ2-2, the V gene TRBV7-2; 15 nucleotides line up with TRBD2. CDR1 SGHTA and CDR2 FQGNSA come from the germline V gene. The CDR3 sequence is 17 residues long. V trimming: 5 bases; J trimming: 7 bases; junction bases outside the gene matches: 8. CDR3 region: CASSPGLAGGPSGELFF. The CDR3 region has the DNA TGTGCCAGCAGCCCCGGACTAGCGGGGGGGCCGAGCGGGGAGCTGTTTTTT.

The V gene is TRBV4-2, the J gene TRBJ1-2; perhaps TRBD1 as D (6 bases). The CDR3 runs 15 residues. Trimming took off 0 bases at V and 8 bases at J, with 16 bases between the two ends. Germline values: CDR1 LGHNA, CDR2 YNFKEQ. The CDR3 DNA is TGTGCCAGCAGCCAAGAAAGTTCAGGGGCAGAAGGCTACACCTTC. Amino acids: CASSQESSGAEGYTF.

The chain couples TRBV30 to TRBJ1-6; D unclear. CDR3 length equals 14 residues. Per germline, CDR1 GTSNPN and CDR2 SVGIG (reference sequence). With 0 bases removed from V and 5 bases from J, the gap between germline ends came to 8 bases. The CDR3 nucleotides are TGTGCCTGGAGTGTAACGTCAGATAATTCACCCCTCCACTTT. Protein sequence: CAWSVTSDNSPLHF.

The J gene is TRBJ2-5, the V gene TRBV5-1; a weak D match, TRBD2 (6 bases). This CDR3 has 15 amino acids. Per the germline V gene, CDR1 is SGHRS and CDR2 is YFSETQ. The germline V and J ends were trimmed by 0 bases and 2 bases, with 11 bases remaining between them. The CDR3 region is CASSLAGRLQETQYF. CDR3 coding DNA: TGCGCCAGCAGCTTGGCCGGGAGACTTCAAGAGACCCAGTACTTC. The full variable domain, with the rest looked up from reference TRBV5-1 and TRBJ2-5, is KAGVTQTPRYLIKTRGQQVTLSCSPISGHRSVSWYQQTPGQGLQFLFEYFSETQRNKGNFPGRFSGRQFSNSRSEMNVSTLELGDSALYLCASSLAGRLQETQYFGPGTRLLVL.